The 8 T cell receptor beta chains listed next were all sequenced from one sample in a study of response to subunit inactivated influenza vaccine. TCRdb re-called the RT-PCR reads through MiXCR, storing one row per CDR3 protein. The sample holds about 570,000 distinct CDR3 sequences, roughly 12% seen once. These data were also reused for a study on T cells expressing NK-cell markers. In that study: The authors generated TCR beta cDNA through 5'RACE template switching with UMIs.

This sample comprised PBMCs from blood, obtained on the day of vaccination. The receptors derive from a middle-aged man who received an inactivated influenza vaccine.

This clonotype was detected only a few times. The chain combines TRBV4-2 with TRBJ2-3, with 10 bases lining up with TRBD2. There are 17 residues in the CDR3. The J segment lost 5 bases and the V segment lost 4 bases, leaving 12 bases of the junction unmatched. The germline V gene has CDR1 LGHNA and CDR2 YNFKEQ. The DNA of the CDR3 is TGTGCCAGCAGCCGCGGACTAGCGGAGCAACAGATAGATACGCAGTATTTT. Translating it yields CASSRGLAEQQIDTQYF.

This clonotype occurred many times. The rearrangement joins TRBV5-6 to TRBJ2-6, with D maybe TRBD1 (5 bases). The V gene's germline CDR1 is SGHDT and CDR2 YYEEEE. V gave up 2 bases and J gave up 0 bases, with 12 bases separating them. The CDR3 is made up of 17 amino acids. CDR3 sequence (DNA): TGTGCCAGCAGCTTTGGCAGGGCCAGCTCTGGGGCCAACGTCCTGACTTTC. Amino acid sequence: CASSFGRASSGANVLTF. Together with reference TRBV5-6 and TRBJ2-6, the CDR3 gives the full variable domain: DAGVTQSPTHLIKTRGQQVTLRCSPKSGHDTVSWYQQALGQGPQFIFQYYEEEERQRGNFPDRFSGHQFPNYSSELNVNALLLGDSALYLCASSFGRASSGANVLTFGAGSRLTVL.

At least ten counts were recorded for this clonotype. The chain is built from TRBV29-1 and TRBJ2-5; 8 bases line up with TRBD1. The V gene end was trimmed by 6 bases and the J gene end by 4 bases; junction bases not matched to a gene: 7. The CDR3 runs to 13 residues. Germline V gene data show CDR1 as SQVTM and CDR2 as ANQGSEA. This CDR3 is CSVTWTGRETQYF. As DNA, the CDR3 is TGCAGCGTGACTTGGACAGGGAGAGAGACCCAGTACTTC.

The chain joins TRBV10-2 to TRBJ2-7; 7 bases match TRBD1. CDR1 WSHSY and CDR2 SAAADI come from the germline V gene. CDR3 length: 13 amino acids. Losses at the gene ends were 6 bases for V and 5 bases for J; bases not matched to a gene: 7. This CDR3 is CASRGDRSHEQYF. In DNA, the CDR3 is TGCGCCAGCAGGGGGGACAGAAGCCACGAGCAGTACTTC.

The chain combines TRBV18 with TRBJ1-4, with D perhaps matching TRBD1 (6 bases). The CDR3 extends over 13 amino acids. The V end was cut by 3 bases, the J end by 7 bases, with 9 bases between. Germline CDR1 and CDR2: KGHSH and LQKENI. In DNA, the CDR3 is TGTGCCAGCTCACCCCGGGACACTGAAAAACTGTTTTTT. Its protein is CASSPRDTEKLFF.

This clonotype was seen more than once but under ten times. Here the CDR3 reads CASSNVMRDRGEKLFF. The CDR3 DNA is TGTGCCAGCAGCAATGTCATGCGGGACAGAGGTGAAAAACTGTTTTTT. This chain joins TRBV7-6 and TRBJ1-4; 7 nucleotides align to TRBD1. The CDR3 covers 16 residues. Germline CDR1 is SGHVS and CDR2 is FNYEAQ. After removal of 5 bases from V and 7 bases from J, the junction contained 13 bases not matched to a gene. The complete variable domain, with remaining parts taken from reference TRBV7-6 and TRBJ1-4, reads GAGVSQSPRYKVTKRGQDVALRCDPISGHVSLYWYRQALGQGPEFLTYFNYEAQQDKSGLPNDRFSAERPEGSISTLTIQRTEQRDSAMYRCASSNVMRDRGEKLFFGSGTQLSVL.

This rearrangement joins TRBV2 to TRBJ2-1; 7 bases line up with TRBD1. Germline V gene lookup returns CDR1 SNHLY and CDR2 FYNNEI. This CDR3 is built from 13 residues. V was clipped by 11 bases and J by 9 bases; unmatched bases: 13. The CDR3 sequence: CARRTGEGREQFF. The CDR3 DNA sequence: TGTGCCCGAAGAACAGGGGAAGGTCGTGAGCAGTTCTTC.

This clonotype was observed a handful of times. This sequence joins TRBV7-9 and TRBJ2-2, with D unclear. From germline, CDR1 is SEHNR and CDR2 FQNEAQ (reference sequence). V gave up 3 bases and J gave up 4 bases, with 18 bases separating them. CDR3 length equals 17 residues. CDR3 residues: CASSFPRSKPGTGELFF. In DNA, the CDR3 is TGTGCCAGCAGCTTCCCCCGTTCTAAACCGGGCACCGGGGAGCTGTTTTTT.